The clone carrying this T cell receptor beta chain has only one observation. From germline, CDR1 is SGHRS and CDR2 YFSETQ. With 8 bases clipped from V and 2 bases from J, the junction kept 7 bases outside the gene matches. This CDR3 comprises 14 residues. A v3.0 immunoSEQ assay was performed at survey level. Clones were read by immunoSEQ multiplex PCR, and TCRdb kept only the in-frame ones, dropping some. The table shows tens of thousands of clones, with almost 95% occurring only once. This sample is part of a study of long-term antiretroviral therapy in people with HIV. The receptor was derived from a man aged 45-65 years with HIV. Here the sequenced sample was unsorted PBMCs, taken more than 7.3 years after starting antiretroviral therapy. The chain is built from TRBV5-1 and TRBJ2-7; 10 nucleotides line up with TRBD1. The CDR3 spells CASDPGQGPYEQYF. CDR3 in DNA: TGCGCCAGTGATCCGGGACAGGGGCCCTACGAGCAGTACTTC.